Listed below are T cell receptor beta chains from one sample, sequenced in a study of T-cell reconstitution after alpha-beta-depleted transplantation in children. TCRdb re-called the PCR reads through MiXCR, storing one row per CDR3 protein. The sample shows about 400,000 distinct CDR3 sequences, 15% to 20% of them seen only once. Sequencing used PBMCs, mostly from graft donor cells, obtained 360 days after TCRalphabeta/CD19-depleted stem cell transplant. Every receptor here comes from a boy under three years old who had a stem cell transplant for Wiskott-Aldrich syndrome, so the T cells may come from the graft donor. Both conserved end residues are part of each CDR3. The D gene is left open where the match is weak. A clone size is listed for some rows: how often the clone was seen (once, few, many), or a class if it is expanded.

TRBJ2-7 | TRBV20-1 | 13 | TRBD2 | many | TGCAGTGCTAGAGATCTAGCGGGCTACGAGCAGTACTTC | CSARDLAGYEQYF
TRBJ2-1 | TRBV20-1 | 10 | NA | NA | TGCAGTGGGCTAGCGCATGAGCAGTTCTTC | CSGLAHEQFF
TRBJ2-5 | TRBV11-2 | 15 | TRBD2 | few | TGTGCCAGCAGCTTAAGCGGGAGATGGTCAGAGACCCAGTACTTC | CASSLSGRWSETQYF
TRBJ1-1 | TRBV20-1 | 12 | NA | few | TGCAGTGCAGAGGGGGGGAACACTGAAGCTTTCTTT | CSAEGGNTEAFF
TRBJ2-7 | TRBV30 | 15 | NA | NA | TGTGCCTGGAGTGTTGGCGGTTTCAGCTCCTACGAGCAGTACTTC | CAWSVGGFSSYEQYF
TRBJ2-1 | TRBV7-9 | 15 | TRBD2 | few | TGTGCCAGCAGCTTAGGCGGGAGGAACTACAATGAGCAGTTCTTC | CASSLGGRNYNEQFF
TRBJ2-3 | TRBV5-1 | 14 | NA | NA | TGCGCCAGCAGGAGACTGCAGCTTGCAGATACGCAGTATTTT | CASRRLQLADTQYF
TRBJ1-2 | TRBV7-9 | 15 | TRBD1 | few | TGTGCCAGCAGCCGCGGTGAGGGACAGAACTATGGCTACACCTTC | CASSRGEGQNYGYTF
TRBJ1-1 | TRBV10-3 | 16 | NA | NA | TGTGCCATCAGTGAGTCCGAGGTAGGAGGGAACACTGAAGCTTTCTTT | CAISESEVGGNTEAFF
TRBJ2-7 | TRBV20-1 | 16 | TRBD2 | NA | TGCAGTGCTAGGAAAGCGGGGTTCAAAGTAGCCTACGAGCAGTACTTC | CSARKAGFKVAYEQYF
TRBJ2-7 | TRBV29-1 | 16 | NA | NA | TGCAGCGTTGAGAAGACCCTAACAGGGAGCTCCTACGAGCAGTACTTC | CSVEKTLTGSSYEQYF
TRBJ2-1 | TRBV12-3/TRBV12-4 | 15 | NA | NA | TGTGCCAGCAGTGCAGGGGTTTACTCCTACAATGAGCAGTTCTTC | CASSAGVYSYNEQFF
TRBJ2-1 | TRBV12-3/TRBV12-4 | 14 | NA | NA | TGTGCCAGCAGTTTTATCAGAGGACAGAATGAGCAGTTCTTC | CASSFIRGQNEQFF
TRBJ2-7 | TRBV4-3 | 13 | NA | many | TGCGCCAGCAGCCAGACAGTTTCCTACGAGCAGTACTTC | CASSQTVSYEQYF
TRBJ2-1 | TRBV4-2 | 17 | NA | few | TGTGCCAGCAGCCAAGAGGGGGCTCAGGGCTCCTACAATGAGCAGTTCTTC | CASSQEGAQGSYNEQFF
TRBJ2-3 | TRBV18 | 15 | TRBD2 | NA | TGTGCCAGCTCAGCAACTAGCGGGGGGCCAGATACGCAGTATTTT | CASSATSGGPDTQYF
TRBJ2-3 | TRBV24-1 | 14 | NA | NA | TGTGCCACCAGTGACTCCAAAACAGGGGATACGCAGTATTTT | CATSDSKTGDTQYF
TRBJ1-5 | TRBV12-3/TRBV12-4 | 15 | TRBD1 | few | TGTGCCAGCAGCAGAGGGACAGCGGGCAGGCAGCCCCAGCATTTT | CASSRGTAGRQPQHF
TRBJ2-1 | TRBV13 | 17 | NA | NA | TGTGCCAGCAGCTTAGTAATACGGGGCCCGAAGGACAATGAGCAGTTCTTC | CASSLVIRGPKDNEQFF
TRBJ2-3 | TRBV29-1 | 15 | NA | many | TGCAGCGTTGGGGGCACCAGGGTGGAAACAGATACGCAGTATTTT | CSVGGTRVETDTQYF
TRBJ2-3 | TRBV29-1 | 13 | NA | NA | TGCAGCGTTGAAGAACAGCGCACAGATACGCAGTATTTT | CSVEEQRTDTQYF
TRBJ2-7 | TRBV12-3/TRBV12-4 | 18 | NA | NA | TGTGCCAGCAGTACCGAGATCGGCTACGGGACTGAGGGCGACGAGCAGTACTTC | CASSTEIGYGTEGDEQYF
TRBJ2-7 | TRBV12-3/TRBV12-4 | 17 | TRBD1 | NA | TGTGCCAGCAGTTTAGCGGTGGGACAGGGGGCAAGGTACGAGCAGTACTTC | CASSLAVGQGARYEQYF
TRBJ2-3 | TRBV29-1 | 14 | NA | NA | TGCAGCGTTGTCCGGGGCATCGGCACAGATACGCAGTATTTT | CSVVRGIGTDTQYF
TRBJ2-7 | TRBV27 | 14 | TRBD1 | NA | TGTGCCAGCAGCCAAGGGACAGGGGGGAACGAGCAGTACTTC | CASSQGTGGNEQYF
TRBJ2-7 | TRBV7-9 | 11 | NA | NA | TGTGCCAGCAGCTTAGGGCGATTAAGGTACTTC | CASSLGRLRYF
TRBJ2-1 | TRBV20-1 | 12 | TRBD2 | NA | TGCAGTGCTACCCCGGGAGGCAATGAGCAGTTCTTC | CSATPGGNEQFF
TRBJ2-1 | TRBV6-1 | 12 | TRBD2 | few | TGTGCCAGCAAGGGCGGGAGCAATGAGCAGTTCTTC | CASKGGSNEQFF
TRBJ2-2 | TRBV5-1 | 14 | NA | NA | TGCGCCAGCAGCTTGGCTAGTAGCACCGGGGAGCTGTTTTTT | CASSLASSTGELFF
TRBJ2-5 | TRBV5-6 | 15 | NA | NA | TGTGCCAGCAGCTTGGGAGTCCTGGCACAAGAGACCCAGTACTTC | CASSLGVLAQETQYF
TRBJ2-1 | TRBV4-2 | 14 | NA | few | TGTGCCAGCAGCCAAGCGGAAGGACTATCTTCAGAGTTCTTC | CASSQAEGLSSEFF
TRBJ2-1 | TRBV20-1 | 13 | NA | few | TGCAGTGCTAGAGCGAATACCTACAATGAGCAGTTCTTC | CSARANTYNEQFF
TRBJ2-3 | TRBV4-2 | 18 | TRBD2 | NA | TGTGCCAGCAGCCAAGCAACTAGCGGGGGGGCCGGCACAGATACGCAGTATTTT | CASSQATSGGAGTDTQYF
TRBJ1-1 | TRBV20-1 | 12 | NA | many | TGCAGTGCATCTCGCAGTTACACTGAAGCTTTCTTT | CSASRSYTEAFF
TRBJ2-7 | TRBV28 | 14 | TRBD1 | NA | TGTGCCACCAACACCCTCCGGACAGGGATCGAGCAGTACTTC | CATNTLRTGIEQYF
TRBJ2-7 | TRBV15 | 13 | NA | NA | TGTGCCACCAGCAGAGATCACGGGGAAAAGCAGTACTTC | CATSRDHGEKQYF
TRBJ2-1 | TRBV5-6 | 17 | TRBD2 | NA | TGTGCCAGCAGCTTGGACGGTAGCGGGGGGCGGTACAATGAGCAGTTCTTC | CASSLDGSGGRYNEQFF
TRBJ2-1 | TRBV29-1 | 16 | TRBD1 | NA | TGCAGCGTTGAAGACCGGGACAGGGTTCTCTACAATGAGCAGTTCTTC | CSVEDRDRVLYNEQFF
TRBJ2-1 | TRBV5-8 | 15 | TRBD1 | few | TGTGCCAGCAGCTTGGGGACAGGGGTCAGGAATGAGCAGTTCTTC | CASSLGTGVRNEQFF
TRBJ2-7 | TRBV12-3/TRBV12-4 | 13 | NA | few | TGTGCCAGCAGAGCTAGCTTACTTCACGAGCAGTACTTC | CASRASLLHEQYF
TRBJ2-7 | TRBV12-3/TRBV12-4 | 12 | NA | many | TGTGCCAGCAGTTATTATACCTACGAGCAGTACTTC | CASSYYTYEQYF
TRBJ2-1 | TRBV20-1 | 20 | TRBD2 | NA | TGCAGTGCTGCCGGAATCACTAGCGGGGGGGCGATTGGCTCCTACAATGAGCAGTTCTTC | CSAAGITSGGAIGSYNEQFF
TRBJ2-7 | TRBV7-2 | 15 | TRBD1 | few | TGTGCCAGCAGCTTAGGGACAGGGATTCAATACGAGCAGTACTTC | CASSLGTGIQYEQYF
TRBJ2-2 | TRBV20-1 | 14 | NA | few | TGCAGTGCTAGATACACAGGGACCCGGAGGGAGCTGTTTTTT | CSARYTGTRRELFF
TRBJ2-7 | TRBV7-2 | 15 | NA | few | TGTGCCAGCAGCTTAGTGGGCAGTAGAGACTACGAGCAGTACTTC | CASSLVGSRDYEQYF
TRBJ2-7 | TRBV6-1 | 16 | TRBD1 | few | TGTGCCAGCAGTGGAAAGGACAGGGCGGGTTCCTACGAGCAGTACTTC | CASSGKDRAGSYEQYF
TRBJ2-7 | TRBV15 | 15 | TRBD1 | few | TGTGCCACCAGCTCCCGGGACAGAAGCTCCTACGAGCAGTACTTC | CATSSRDRSSYEQYF
TRBJ2-5 | TRBV12-3/TRBV12-4 | 15 | TRBD2 | few | TGTGCCAGCAGTTTATGGGCGGGGGGGCTAGAGACCCAGTACTTC | CASSLWAGGLETQYF
TRBJ2-1 | TRBV19 | 14 | TRBD2 | few | TGTGCCAGTAGTATGGGACTAGCGGTCAATGAGCAGTTCTTC | CASSMGLAVNEQFF
TRBJ2-2 | TRBV30 | 12 | NA | NA | TGTGCCTGGATGAGGGTGTACGGGGAGCTGTTTTTT | CAWMRVYGELFF
TRBJ2-7 | TRBV29-1 | 14 | NA | NA | TGCAGCGGTGGGGCTAGCCGGAGGGGGGGCGAGCAGTACTTC | CSGGASRRGGEQYF
TRBJ2-5 | TRBV7-2 | 13 | NA | few | TGTGCCAGCAGCCCAGGGTGGCAAGAGACCCAGTACTTC | CASSPGWQETQYF
TRBJ2-3 | TRBV20-1 | 16 | TRBD2 | NA | TGCAGTGCTAGAGCCCGGGTGGCGGGAGTGGGGAATACGCAGTATTTT | CSARARVAGVGNTQYF
TRBJ1-1 | TRBV6-1 | 14 | TRBD1 | NA | TGTGCCAGCAGTACCAGGGGGCTGGTCACTGAAGCTTTCTTT | CASSTRGLVTEAFF
TRBJ2-5 | TRBV20-1 | 10 | NA | few | TGCAGTGCTAGCCAAGAGACCCAGTACTTC | CSASQETQYF
TRBJ2-7 | TRBV12-3/TRBV12-4 | 15 | NA | few | TGTGCCAGCAGTTTCGGCCTGGGTGGGGTCTACGAGCAGTACTTC | CASSFGLGGVYEQYF
TRBJ2-1 | TRBV19 | 17 | TRBD2 | few | TGTGCCAGTAGCCTTGGACTAGCGGGAGCAACCTACAATGAGCAGTTCTTC | CASSLGLAGATYNEQFF